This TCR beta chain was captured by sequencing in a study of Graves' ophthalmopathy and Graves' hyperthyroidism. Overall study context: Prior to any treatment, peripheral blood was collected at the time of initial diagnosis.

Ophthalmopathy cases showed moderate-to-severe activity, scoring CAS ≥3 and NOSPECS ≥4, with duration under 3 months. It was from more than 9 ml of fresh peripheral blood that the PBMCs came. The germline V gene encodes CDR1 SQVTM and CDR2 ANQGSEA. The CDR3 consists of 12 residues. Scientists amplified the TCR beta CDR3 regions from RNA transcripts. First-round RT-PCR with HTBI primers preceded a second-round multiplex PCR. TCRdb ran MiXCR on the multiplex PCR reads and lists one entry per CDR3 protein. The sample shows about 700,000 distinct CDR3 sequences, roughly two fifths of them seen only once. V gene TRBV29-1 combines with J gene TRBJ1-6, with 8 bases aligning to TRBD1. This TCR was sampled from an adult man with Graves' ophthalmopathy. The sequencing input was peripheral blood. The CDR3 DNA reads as TGCAGTTCAGGACAGGGAGCTTCACCCCTCCACTTT. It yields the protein CSSGQGASPLHF.